What follows are 14 T cell receptor beta chains derived from one specimen sequenced in a study of molecular identifiers for immune sequencing clone quantification. From the PCR reads, TCRdb called clonotypes with MiXCR, one entry per CDR3 protein. Of 600,000 to 650,000 distinct CDR3 sequences in the sample, around 20% are singletons; the top ten hold roughly 0.9%. Sequencing input: naive CD8+ T cells from blood, with Jurkat cell RNA spiked in. The subset: FACS-sorted CD8+CD4-CCR7+CD45RA+ naive T cells. The receptor source for this set is a human donor in good health. Some libraries in this study had Jurkat cell RNA spiked in.

This clonotype was observed many times. This chain connects TRBV20-1 to TRBJ1-4; 8 bases line up with TRBD1. The CDR3 sequence is 13 residues long. Germline V gives CDR1 DFQATT, CDR2 SNEGSKA (reference sequence). The CDR3: CSYPTGDNEKLFF. The CDR3 DNA reads as TGCAGCTACCCGACAGGGGATAATGAAAAACTGTTTTTT.

This clonotype was detected once. A much larger clone lies a single base off, so this may be a read error. The rearrangement uses TRBV7-9 and TRBJ1-3; TRBD1 is a possible D gene (5 bases). Germline CDR1 SEHNR, CDR2 FQNEAQ (reference sequence). Trimming removed 5 bases at V and 8 bases at J, with 19 bases between. The CDR3 has 15 amino acids. CDR3 nucleotides: TGTGCCAGCAGCCAGAGGGCGGGGCTGTCGGACACCATATATTTT. It encodes CASSQRAGLSDTIYF.

At least ten counts were recorded for this clonotype. V usage is TRBV6-5 and J usage is TRBJ1-1; D is unclear. V lost 6 bases and J lost 6, with 11 bases in between. Germline CDR1 and CDR2: MNHEY and SVGAGI. CDR3 length: 12 residues. The CDR3 protein is CASSPPNAEAFF. DNA of the CDR3: TGTGCCAGCAGCCCACCAAACGCTGAAGCTTTCTTT.

Concerning this clonotype itself: Without the conserved terminal phenylalanine or tryptophan, this CDR3 likely stems from a read error. This chain joins TRBV5-5 and TRBJ2-2, with 12 positions matching TRBD2. V was pared by 4 bases and J by 6 bases, with 10 bases of the junction left unmatched. The CDR3 runs 17 residues. Germline values: CDR1 SGHKS, CDR2 YYEKEE (reference sequence). In nucleotides, the CDR3 is TGTGCCAGCAGCCCGTCGCGACTAGCGGGAGATGCCGGGGAGCTGTTTCTT. Protein sequence: CASSPSRLAGDAGELFL.

This clonotype was seen many times. The CDR3: CASSLATGGYEQYF. In nucleotides, the CDR3 is TGTGCCAGCAGCTTGGCGACAGGGGGCTACGAGCAGTACTTC. The gene calls are TRBV5-5 and TRBJ2-7, with 9 bases matching TRBD1. Germline CDR1 and CDR2: SGHKS and YYEKEE (reference sequence). Losses at the gene ends were 0 bases for V and 3 bases for J; bases not matched to a gene: 1. CDR3 size: 14 residues.

Many counts were recorded for this clonotype. The V call is TRBV29-1, the J call TRBJ1-1; no clear D. With 2 bases removed from V and 4 bases from J, the gap between germline ends came to 14 bases. Germline V lookup: CDR1 SQVTM, CDR2 ANQGSEA. CDR3 length equals 14 residues. This CDR3 is CSVEPVGFGTEAFF. The CDR3 nucleotides read TGCAGCGTTGAACCGGTGGGGTTCGGCACTGAAGCTTTCTTT.

A note on this clonotype: A much larger clone lies a single base off, so this may be a read error. This CDR3 fails to terminate in the conserved phenylalanine or tryptophan, so it likely reflects a read error. Here the CDR3 reads CSVEGQERFYGYTL. In DNA form, the CDR3 reads TGCAGCGTTGAAGGACAGGAGAGGTTCTATGGCTACACCCTC. This chain connects TRBV29-1 to TRBJ1-2; a possible D gene is TRBD1 (6 bases). Germline loops: CDR1 SQVTM, CDR2 ANQGSEA. Trimming removed 1 base at V and 4 bases at J, with 13 bases between. The CDR3 contains 14 residues.

This clonotype occurred many times. The chain joins TRBV7-2 to TRBJ2-2, with D possibly matching TRBD1 (5 bases). V shed 3 bases and J shed 3 bases, with 11 bases lying between them. The CDR3 length is 15 residues. The V gene's germline CDR1 is SGHTA and CDR2 FQGNSA. CDR3 nucleotides: TGTGCCAGCAGCTTTGAAGGGGCGCACACCGGGGAGCTGTTTTTT. Translated, it gives CASSFEGAHTGELFF.

The chain has TRBV6-2 or TRBV6-3 and TRBJ1-1; 7 bases line up with TRBD1. The germline V gene has CDR1 MNHEY and CDR2 SVGEGT. CDR3 length equals 17 residues. With 5 bases clipped from V and 2 bases from J, the junction kept 14 bases outside the gene matches. The CDR3 sequence is CASSTGQVVGFNTEAFF. CDR3 nucleotides: TGTGCCAGCAGTACCGGACAGGTGGTAGGATTTAACACTGAAGCTTTCTTT.

This clonotype appeared a few times. The chain couples TRBV4-3 to TRBJ2-7, with TRBD2 matching over 10 bases. The V gene end was trimmed by 0 bases and the J gene end by 5 bases; junction bases not matched to a gene: 4. Germline CDR1 reads LGHNA; CDR2 reads YSLEER. The CDR3 runs 15 residues. CDR3 DNA sequence: TGCGCCAGCAGCCAAGATGTTCTAGCGGGAGACGAGCAGTACTTC. Encoded protein: CASSQDVLAGDEQYF.

As regards this clonotype: This could be a read error, since a much larger clone is one nucleotide away. The rearrangement uses TRBV28 and TRBJ2-1, with D possibly TRBD1 on 5 matching bases. This CDR3 spans 15 amino acids. In germline, CDR1 is MDHEN, CDR2 SYDVKM. Here the CDR3 DNA reads TGTGCCAGCTTGAGTTTCAGGGCCACCTACGATGAGCAGTTCTTC. Protein product: CASLSFRATYDEQFF.

This clonotype was seen ten or more times. The chain combines TRBV30 with TRBJ2-1; TRBD1 aligns across 9 bases. CDR3 size: 14 residues. The V segment lost 5 bases and the J segment 8 bases; nucleotides outside the gene matches: 10. The germline V gene has CDR1 GTSNPN and CDR2 SVGIG (reference sequence). CDR3 sequence (DNA): TGTGCCTGGGCAGGGGGACAGGGCGTCGATGAGCAGTTCTTC. Translating it yields CAWAGGQGVDEQFF.

This clonotype was found many times. CDR3 protein: CASSLYAGGPPEQFF. The CDR3 DNA reads TGTGCCAGCAGTTTATATGCGGGAGGGCCACCGGAGCAGTTCTTC. The V call is TRBV28, the J call TRBJ2-1; 9 positions agree with TRBD2. The CDR3 loop spans 15 amino acids. After removal of 1 base from V and 10 bases from J, the junction contained 8 bases not matched to a gene. The germline gives CDR1 MDHEN, CDR2 SYDVKM. Based on the CDR3 plus reference TRBV28 and TRBJ2-1, the full variable domain is DVKVTQSSRYLVKRTGEKVFLECVQDMDHENMFWYRQDPGLGLRLIYFSYDVKMKEKGDIPEGYSVSREKKERFSLILESASTNQTSMYLCASSLYAGGPPEQFFGPGTRLTVL.

The chain links TRBV27 to TRBJ2-7; D is undetermined. The germline V gene has CDR1 MNHEY and CDR2 SMNVEV (reference sequence). V dropped 6 bases and J dropped 1 base, with 10 bases sitting between them. The CDR3 length is 13 residues. The chain's CDR3 is CASSYEQSYEQYF. The CDR3 DNA follows: TGTGCCAGCAGCTACGAACAGTCCTACGAGCAGTACTTC.